This TCR beta chain was recovered during a study of T-cell memory formation after mild COVID-19. In TCRdb, the 5' RACE reads were re-called with MiXCR into one record per CDR3 protein. The sample holds hundreds of thousands of distinct CDR3 sequences, approximately 15% seen once. Overall study findings and caveats: The pre-infection memory compartment contained some responding clones, suggesting cross-reactive memory joined. The second-wave clones peaking on day 37 were not confirmed as SARS-CoV-2-specific. Day 15 to 85 contracting clones showed balanced CD4/CD8; later expanders leaned CD4+.

On this clonotype: Its specificity is unknown.

Germline V gives CDR1 LGHNA, CDR2 YSLEER. The V end was cut by 0 bases, the J end by 4 bases, with 12 bases between. The CDR3 totals 15 residues. The rearrangement links TRBV4-3 to TRBJ1-1; possible D gene TRBD1, 5 bases. Material: PBMCs or a T cell subset sorted from them (not recorded which). The source of this sequence is a man aged 18 to 30 who had mild COVID-19 (a few samples of this study predate the infection). Cell type and time point are not known. CDR3 in amino acids: CASSQDFGGGTEAFF. CDR3 DNA sequence: TGCGCCAGCAGCCAAGACTTCGGGGGGGGCACTGAAGCTTTCTTT.